The rows below give T cell receptor beta chains drawn from one sample of a study of blood T cell repertoires in COVID-19. TCRdb's table, derived via immunoSEQ multiplex PCR, lists solely in-frame clones and lacks some. This sample carries over 60,000 clones, approximately 88% of them seen once, and the ten largest clones take 12%. Sequencing used peripheral blood. The receptor set was obtained from a human donor in a cohort sampled during active COVID-19. Both conserved end residues are part of each CDR3.

v_call cdr3_length cdr3_aa
TRBV6-5 14 CAISPGTLGNTIYF
TRBV5-4 14 CASSLQGSGNTIYF
TRBV3-1/TRBV3-2 13 CASSQVPQGGYTF
TRBV6-5 14 CASSSGRTYEKLFF
TRBV27 14 CASSLGASGGELFF
TRBV6-5 15 CASRSAYRATDTQYF
TRBV5-5 15 CASSWGGRSDNEQFF
TRBV10-3 17 CAISESTGGSGANVLTF
TRBV5-1 16 CASSSSGTGEADTQYF
TRBV3-1/TRBV3-2 15 CASIQGGGPYNEQFF
TRBV28 14 CASSPGEKDYEQYF
TRBV5-5 16 CASSLAVAGVQETQYF
TRBV28 17 CASSLSSDIVSNQPQHF
TRBV19 15 CASGDRTYYREKLFF
TRBV5-1 13 CASSPGVGYEQFF
TRBV6-5 15 CASATGDRVRETQYF
TRBV28 14 CASGIQGPNTEAFF
TRBV2 14 CASRKQGVSYEQYF
TRBV11-2 14 CASSRLAGEDTQYF
TRBV5-1 18 CASSPHSRGLAGGYEQYF
TRBV2 12 CASSEYRVEQYF
TRBV11-2 13 CASSLDPLYEQYF
TRBV5-1 14 CASKWTSGGETQYF
TRBV5-1 16 CASSFTGTSGINEQFF
TRBV29-1 14 CSVEDDRGREKLFF
TRBV18 14 CASSPKDGSYGYTF
TRBV5-8 16 CASSLVTAGLLGKLFF
TRBV5-1 12 CASSFGGFEQYF
TRBV10-3 15 CAISESVAGGNEQFF
TRBV30 14 CAWSGGGAGEKLFF
TRBV4-1 14 CASSQLGPRDRIYF
TRBV9 14 CASSPGLAGAVQYF
TRBV12-5 22 CASGFKNLPGLAGGRRTGELFF
TRBV27 15 CASSSGGLGSYEQYF
TRBV11-2 16 CASSRPTSGFQETQYF
TRBV5-1 14 CASSPSGLSYEQYF